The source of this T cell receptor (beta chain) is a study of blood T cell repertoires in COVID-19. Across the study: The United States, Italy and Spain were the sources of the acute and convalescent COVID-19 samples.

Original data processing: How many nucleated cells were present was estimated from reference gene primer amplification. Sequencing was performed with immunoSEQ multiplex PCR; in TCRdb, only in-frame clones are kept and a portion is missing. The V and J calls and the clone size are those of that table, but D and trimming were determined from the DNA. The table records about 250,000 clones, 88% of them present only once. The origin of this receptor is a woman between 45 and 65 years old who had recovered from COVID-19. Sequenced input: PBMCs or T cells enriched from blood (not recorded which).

This CDR3 is CAWSRLAGMDTQYF. In DNA, the CDR3 is TGTGCCTGGAGTAGGCTAGCGGGAATGGATACGCAGTATTTT. The chain employs TRBV30 and TRBJ2-3; TRBD2 agrees at 9 bases. The germline V gene encodes CDR1 GTSNPN and CDR2 SVGIG (reference sequence). This CDR3 comprises 14 residues. V lost 2 bases to trimming and J lost 6 bases; unmatched junction nucleotides: 6.